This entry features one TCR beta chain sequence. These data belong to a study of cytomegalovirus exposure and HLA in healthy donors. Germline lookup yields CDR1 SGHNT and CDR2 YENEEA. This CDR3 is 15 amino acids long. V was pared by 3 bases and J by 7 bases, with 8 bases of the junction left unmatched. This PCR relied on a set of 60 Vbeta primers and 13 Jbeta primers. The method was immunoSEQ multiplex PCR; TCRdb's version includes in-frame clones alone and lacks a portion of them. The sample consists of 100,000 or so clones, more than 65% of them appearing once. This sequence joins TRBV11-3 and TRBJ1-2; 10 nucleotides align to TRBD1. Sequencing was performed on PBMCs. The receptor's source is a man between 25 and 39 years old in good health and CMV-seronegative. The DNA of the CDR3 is TGTGCCAGCAGCTTCAGTGACAGGGGGCGAAGTGGCTACACCTTC. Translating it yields CASSFSDRGRSGYTF.